Listed below are T cell receptor beta chains from one sample, sequenced in a study of blood T cell repertoires in COVID-19. Repertoires were generated with immunoSEQ multiplex PCR, while TCRdb's copy carries only in-frame clones and drops some. The table records about 62,000 clones, 70% to 90% of them present only once. Specimen: peripheral blood. Receptors were obtained from a man between 65 and 85 years old with acute or convalescent COVID-19. CDR3s include the opening cysteine and the closing phenylalanine or tryptophan. The order of the fields is D gene, V gene, clone size, J gene, CDR3 DNA, CDR3 protein. D genes are given only for firm matches. Clone size is given for some rows only: seen once, a few or many times, or a class if the clone is expanded.

-	TRBV7-2	-	TRBJ2-7	TGTGCCAGCAGCCCGGAGACAGTTTGGTACTTC	CASSPETVWYF
-	TRBV19	-	TRBJ2-4	TGTGCCAGTAGCCCCCCAGGATTACTCGAAAACATTCAGTACTTC	CASSPPGLLENIQYF
-	TRBV6-1	few	TRBJ1-1	TGTGCCAGCAGTGAAGGTGGAGGATATGAAGCTTTCTTT	CASSEGGGYEAFF
-	TRBV5-4	-	TRBJ1-3	TGTGCCAGCAGCCCTGGTGGGGGCGGTGGAAACACCATATATTTT	CASSPGGGGGNTIYF
TRBD1	TRBV4-1	-	TRBJ2-7	TGCGCCAGCAGCTCCGGGACAGCCTACGAGCAGTACTTC	CASSSGTAYEQYF
TRBD2	TRBV27	-	TRBJ2-3	TGTGCCAGCAGTTTACTGTCCGCGGGAGGGCAAGATACGCAGTATTTT	CASSLLSAGGQDTQYF
TRBD1	TRBV5-1	-	TRBJ2-4	TGCGCCAGCAGCTCGGGACAGCTCAACATTCAGTACTTC	CASSSGQLNIQYF
TRBD1	TRBV24-1	-	TRBJ2-7	TGTGCCACCAGTGGACAGGGGGCGAGGGAGCAGTACTTC	CATSGQGAREQYF
TRBD2	TRBV5-4	once	TRBJ2-7	TGTGCCAGCAGCTTAAGCGGGACCACCTACGAGCAGTACTTC	CASSLSGTTYEQYF
-	TRBV27	-	TRBJ2-7	TGTGCCAGCAGTTTCCCACGACACCTAGCCAGCTACGAGCAGTACTTC	CASSFPRHLASYEQYF
-	TRBV2	-	TRBJ2-3	TGTGCCAGCAGTGAGGGGGGATCTAGCACAGATACGCAGTATTTT	CASSEGGSSTDTQYF
-	TRBV14	-	TRBJ1-1	TGTGCCAGCAGCCGAGTCCCAGGGCGGACCACTGAAGCTTTCTTT	CASSRVPGRTTEAFF
-	TRBV7-8	-	TRBJ2-5	TGTGCCAGCAGCTTAAACGGAGAGACCCAGTACTTC	CASSLNGETQYF
TRBD2	TRBV18	-	TRBJ2-2	TGTGCCAGCTCACCAGGGACGGGGGGCACCGGGGAGCTGTTTTTT	CASSPGTGGTGELFF
-	TRBV9	-	TRBJ1-5	TGTGCCAGCAGCCCTAGCCAAGGGAGTCAGCCCCAGCATTTT	CASSPSQGSQPQHF
TRBD1	TRBV7-9	-	TRBJ2-4	TGTGCCAGCAGCGAGGGGACAGGGGCCAACTTC	CASSEGTGANF
TRBD2	TRBV27	once	TRBJ2-3	TGTGCCAGCAGTTTCCTAGCGGGAGGGATCGATACGCAGTATTTT	CASSFLAGGIDTQYF
-	TRBV3-1/TRBV3-2	-	TRBJ2-5	TGTGCCAGCAGCCAACGAGCAGGGGGGCCTCTCCAAGAGACCCAGTACTTC	CASSQRAGGPLQETQYF
-	TRBV9	-	TRBJ1-2	TGTGCCAGCAGCTTAAGTTCTCGGGGGGTCTATGGCTACACCTTC	CASSLSSRGVYGYTF
TRBD2	TRBV9	-	TRBJ2-3	TGTGCCAGCGGAGGCGGGGGAAGCACAGATACGCAGTATTTT	CASGGGGSTDTQYF
-	TRBV5-1	-	TRBJ1-4	TGCGCCAGCAGCTTCTCGTCCGGAACTAATGAAAAACTGTTTTTT	CASSFSSGTNEKLFF
-	TRBV5-1	once	TRBJ1-3	TGCGCCAGCAGCGTACAGGGAGAGGGAAACACCATATATTTT	CASSVQGEGNTIYF
-	TRBV6-5	few	TRBJ1-3	TGTGCCAGCATCCCAGGAAGCTCTGGAAACACCATATATTTT	CASIPGSSGNTIYF
TRBD1	TRBV5-6	few	TRBJ2-1	TGTGCCAGCAGCTGGGGGACAGTCAATGAGCAGTTCTTC	CASSWGTVNEQFF
TRBD1	TRBV6-4	-	TRBJ1-5	TGTGCCAGAACCCCCGGGACAGGGGACGACAATCAGCCCCAGCATTTT	CARTPGTGDDNQPQHF
TRBD2	TRBV5-5	-	TRBJ2-1	TGTGCCAGCGGGGGACTAGCGGGGAGTGAGCAGTTCTTC	CASGGLAGSEQFF
-	TRBV6-5	-	TRBJ1-2	TGTGCCAGCAGGGGAGGCGATAACTATGGCTACACCTTC	CASRGGDNYGYTF
-	TRBV7-9	-	TRBJ1-6	TGTGCCTCGGCGGCCCGCAGTGGTAATTCACCCCTCCACTTT	CASAARSGNSPLHF
-	TRBV9	-	TRBJ1-1	TGTGCCAGCAGCGTAGGCTCTGGAGTGTCCGAAGCTTTCTTT	CASSVGSGVSEAFF
TRBD1	TRBV28	-	TRBJ1-1	TGTGCCAGCAGTCCTCGGACAGGGGGCTTTATGAACACTGAAGCTTTCTTT	CASSPRTGGFMNTEAFF
-	TRBV6-5	-	TRBJ1-2	TGTGCCAGCATGGAGAACTATGGCTACACCTTC	CASMENYGYTF
TRBD2	TRBV11-2	-	TRBJ2-1	TGTGCCAGCAGGCCGACTAGCGGGGGGGCGTTTCAGTTCTTC	CASRPTSGGAFQFF
TRBD2	TRBV3-1/TRBV3-2	-	TRBJ2-3	TGTGCCAGCAGCCGATTCAGCGGGGGGGTAGGAGATACGCAGTATTTT	CASSRFSGGVGDTQYF
-	TRBV6-1	once	TRBJ2-7	TGTGCCAGCAGTGAAGCGGGGGCAGGAGAGCAGTACTTC	CASSEAGAGEQYF
-	TRBV7-6	-	TRBJ1-2	TGTGCCAGCAGCTTAGCTCCTCTAACAGGGTCCGGCTACACCTTC	CASSLAPLTGSGYTF
-	TRBV4-2	-	TRBJ2-7	TGTGCCAGCAGCCCTAGTCTCGGAACCTACGAGCAGTACTTC	CASSPSLGTYEQYF
TRBD1	TRBV5-4	-	TRBJ1-6	TGTGCCAGCAGACGGGAGACAGGGGAAAGAAATTCACCCCTCCACTTT	CASRRETGERNSPLHF
TRBD2	TRBV28	few	TRBJ2-1	TGTGCCAGCAGTGCGGGAGGAGATGACAATGAGCAGTTCTTC	CASSAGGDDNEQFF
TRBD2	TRBV14	-	TRBJ2-1	TGTGCCAGCAGCCAGCAACTAGCGGGGGAGCAGTTCTTC	CASSQQLAGEQFF
TRBD2	TRBV5-4	few	TRBJ2-1	TGTGCTGCGGGCGGGAGCTCCTACAATGAGCAGTTCTTC	CAAGGSSYNEQFF
-	TRBV3-1/TRBV3-2	-	TRBJ2-3	TGTGCCAGCAGCTTTCAGGGCACAGATACGCAGTATTTT	CASSFQGTDTQYF
TRBD1	TRBV2	-	TRBJ2-3	TGTGCCAGCGGAAGTTCAGGACAGGGATCAGATACGCAGTATTTT	CASGSSGQGSDTQYF
-	TRBV6-5	-	TRBJ1-2	TGTGCCAGCAGTTACTCGTTAGACAGTAACTATGGCTACACCTTC	CASSYSLDSNYGYTF